The TCR beta chain under discussion was sequenced for a study of cytomegalovirus exposure and HLA in healthy donors. Notes on the study in general: The authors later linked a missense DCLRE1C variant to TCR beta V- and J-gene trimming.

Details on this clone: Its antigen is currently unknown.

Trimming cost V 2 bases and J 10 bases; bases outside gene matches: 4. CDR1 and CDR2 from the germline V gene are MDHEN and SYDVKM. The CDR3 is 13 residues long. This PCR relied on a set of 60 Vbeta primers and 13 Jbeta primers. Libraries were prepared by immunoSEQ multiplex PCR; TCRdb keeps only in-frame clonotypes and omits some of them. The data contain around 100,000 clones, over 75% of them singletons. V and J are TRBV28 and TRBJ1-2; 10 bases are a match to TRBD1. The source is a young woman in good health and CMV-seronegative. Sequences were obtained from PBMCs. CDR3 coding DNA: TGTGCCAGCAGTTTAGGGACAGGGGAGGCCTACACCTTC. This translates into CASSLGTGEAYTF.